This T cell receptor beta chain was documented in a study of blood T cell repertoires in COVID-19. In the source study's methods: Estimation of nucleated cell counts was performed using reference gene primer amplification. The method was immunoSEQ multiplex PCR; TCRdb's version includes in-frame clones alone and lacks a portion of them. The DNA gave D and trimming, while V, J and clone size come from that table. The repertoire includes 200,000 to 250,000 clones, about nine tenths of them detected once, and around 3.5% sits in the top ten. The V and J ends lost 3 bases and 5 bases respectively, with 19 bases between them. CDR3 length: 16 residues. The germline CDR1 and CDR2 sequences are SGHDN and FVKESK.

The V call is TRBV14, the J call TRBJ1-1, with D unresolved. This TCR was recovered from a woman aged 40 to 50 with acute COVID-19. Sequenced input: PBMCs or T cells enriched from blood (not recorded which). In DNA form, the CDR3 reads TGTGCCAGCAGCCATAAATACAGAACCATTGGAACTGAAGCTTTCTTT. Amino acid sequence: CASSHKYRTIGTEAFF. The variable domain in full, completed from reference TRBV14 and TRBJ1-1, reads EAGVTQFPSHSVIEKGQTVTLRCDPISGHDNLYWYRRVMGKEIKFLLHFVKESKQDESGMPNNRFLAERTGGTYSTLKVQPAELEDSGVYFCASSHKYRTIGTEAFFGQGTRLTVV.